Sequencing of this T cell receptor beta chain was carried out in a study of response to subunit inactivated influenza vaccine. One entry per CDR3 protein, called by TCRdb with MiXCR from the RT-PCR reads. Of fewer than 600,000 distinct CDR3 sequences in the sample, 7.2% are singletons; the top ten hold 10% to 15%. The table lists this clonotype with many counts. Its antigen remains unknown. Findings and limits, study-wide: Authors suggested few new T cells are recruited by each seasonal influenza vaccination.

This CDR3 contains 20 residues. The germline CDR1 and CDR2 sequences are LGHNA and YNFKEQ. J lost 0 bases, V lost 0 bases, and 9 bases had no gene match. This chain links TRBV4-2 with TRBJ1-3, with TRBD1 matching 12 bases. This clonotype was sampled from a man aged 50 to 75 who received an inactivated influenza vaccine. Specimen: PBMCs from blood, collected less than 30 months after vaccination. This CDR3 reads CASSQDPGTGGQRSGNTIYF. For the CDR3, the DNA is TGTGCCAGCAGCCAAGATCCGGGGACAGGGGGCCAACGCTCTGGAAACACCATATATTTT.